This TCR beta chain was captured by sequencing in a study of blood T cell repertoires in COVID-19. The CDR3 has 14 amino acids. Germline V lookup: CDR1 SGHDT, CDR2 YYEEEE. V lost 2 bases and J lost 0, with 8 bases in between. Sequenced by immunoSEQ multiplex PCR; TCRdb stores in-frame clones only, minus some. The sample records 200,000 to 250,000 clones, roughly four fifths being singletons. V gene TRBV5-6 combines with J gene TRBJ1-1, with D possibly TRBD1 on 5 matching bases. The sequence was collected from a man aged 55 to 69 who had recovered from COVID-19. The sample consisted of PBMCs or T cells enriched from blood (not recorded which). CDR3 loop: CASSFRRVNTEAFF. The CDR3 DNA reads as TGTGCCAGCAGCTTCCGCAGGGTGAACACTGAAGCTTTCTTT.